This T cell receptor beta chain was retrieved from a study of CD8+CD57+ T cells in acquired aplastic anemia (dated by TCRdb to 2017 to 2018). Notes on the research overall: DNA extracted from sorted CD4+ and CD8+ cells had a mean of around 3 ug, with a range of roughly 0.2 to 27.4 ug. For healthy donor samples, the average read count was around 10 million for CD4+ cells and 11 million to 14 million for CD8+ cells.

On the study overall, not on this receptor specifically: Patients and healthy controls showed no significant difference in CD8+ Simpson's diversity (P=0.060). Approximately 31 CD8+ CDR3 sequences were found in both patients and controls but appeared to be highly expressed in patients and within the immunodominant clones of the patients.

The germline V gene sets CDR1 to SGDLS and CDR2 to YYNGEE. V is shortened by 2 bases, J by 4 bases, and the region joining them spans 12 bases. The CDR3 contains 15 residues, cysteine and phenylalanine counted. The only DNA kept is the CDR3, 45 bases in frame from the first base. In the study, sorted CD4+ and CD8+ blood T cells from patients with severe aplastic anemia and from healthy subjects underwent deep sequencing of TCR repertoires. Ficoll-Paque density gradient centrifugation was used to isolate peripheral blood mononuclear cells. Before DNA was extracted, CD4+ and CD8+ T cells were sorted using either FACS or magnetic beads. Genomic DNA was used as template for profiling of TCR beta VDJ combinations and CDR3 sequences. An Illumina HiSeq 2000 was the platform used for TCR repertoire sequencing. The study's own analysis went as follows. TRBV/TRBJ rearrangement plots, CDR3 size and DJ length profiles, and Simpson's diversity index were used to assess repertoires. The most abundant DNA sequence in the deep sequencing data was defined as the immunodominant clone. CDR3 amino acid sequences were screened for sharing across subjects and compared with published repertoires and the VDJdb database. The public sequencing data were trimmed at Q25 with fastp and processed into clonotypes with MiXCR by TCRdb, which kept only in-frame beta chains. When rows share a CDR3 protein, they turn into one entry using the most common DNA and genes. The V and J calls reflect TCRdb's pipeline rather than the authors' work. Present in this sample are around 200,000 distinct CDR3 sequences, roughly half of which were seen just once. In total, the top ten clones hold about 17% of the sample.

This clonotype was counted ten times or more. Its antigen target is currently unknown. One base away there is no much larger clone; base qualities are not given. The chain couples TRBV9 to TRBJ2-2; perhaps TRBD2 is the D gene, with 5 bases matching. The sequencing input was sorted CD4+, CD8+, or CD8+CD57+ T cells (not recorded which) from PBMCs. The receptor comes from a human donor in good health, serving as a control. The DNA sequence is as follows: TGTGCCAGCAGCGTTGGACTTCCGGGCACCGGGGAGCTGTTTTTT. Its product reads: CASSVGLPGTGELFF.